Listed here is a single TCR beta chain. Its antigen is currently unknown. Patients were excluded for uncontrolled infection, other autoimmune disease, pregnancy or lactation. Clinicians diagnosed patients from clinical symptoms, serum thyroxine and TRAb, thyroid ultrasound and orbital computed tomography. Amplification of TCR beta CDR3 regions was performed using RNA transcripts as template. The HTBI primer set drove a first-round RT-PCR of the TCR CDR3. MiXCR, applied by TCRdb to the multiplex PCR reads, yields one record per CDR3 protein. The sample includes some 180,000 distinct CDR3 sequences, 17% seen only once; the top ten take roughly 49%. The data were obtained in a study of T cells in Graves' hyperthyroidism and ophthalmopathy. Study-wide findings and caveats: Researchers report that a 13 V-J model separated ophthalmopathy from stable hyperthyroidism. Most clonotypes that expanded in the thyroid above 0.001 also showed up in blood.

The specimen sequenced was blood. This TCR was sampled from a woman between 45 and 60 years old with Graves' hyperthyroidism.

CDR3 nucleotide sequence: TGTGCCAGCAGCGTAGCTGTACAGGGTCCTAACTATGGCTACACCTTC. Protein product: CASSVAVQGPNYGYTF. This chain joins TRBV9 and TRBJ1-2, with D perhaps matching TRBD1 (6 bases). The CDR3 length is 16 residues. The V gene lost 0 bases and the J gene lost 0 bases, with 12 bases spanning the gap. In germline, CDR1 is SGDLS, CDR2 YYNGEE.